Here is one TCR beta chain with its context. No antigen is known for it. The entry originates in a study of shared clonotypes between healthy human individuals. Study outcomes and limitations: Estimated richness values were generally larger in naive subsets than in memory subsets.

The authors ran the assay at deep level. Here immunoSEQ multiplex PCR was the method, and the copy in TCRdb shows in-frame clones only, minus some. The data hold over 2,000,000 clones, with roughly 93% observed a single time. In the naive CD8 group, cells lacked CD45RO and were positively selected for CCR7, so terminally differentiated effector memory CD45RA+ cells were left out. Only Caucasian adults living in Nashville, Tennessee served as donors. Trimming cost V 10 bases and J 2 bases, with 12 bases left between them. Germline CDR1 and CDR2: MDHEN and SYDVKM. The CDR3 loop spans 12 amino acids. This receptor was taken from a man between 18 and 29 years old in good health. Some clones in this sample may be carry-over from other donors' samples. V and J are TRBV28 and TRBJ2-7, with D hard to call. Material for sequencing was naive CD8+ T cells from PBMCs. The CDR3 DNA sequence: TGTGCCACCAACAGACCCCCCTACGAGCAGTACTTC. Protein sequence: CATNRPPYEQYF.